This T cell receptor (beta chain) is drawn from a study of blood T cell repertoires in COVID-19. Sequenced by immunoSEQ multiplex PCR; TCRdb stores in-frame clones only, minus some. There are some 120,000 clones in the sample; about four fifths occur only once, and over 9% lies in the top ten. Per germline, CDR1 SGHRS and CDR2 YFSETQ. Between the trimmed V and J ends, which lost 4 bases and 4 bases, there was a span of 17 bases. The length of the CDR3 is 15 residues. The V gene is TRBV5-1, the J gene TRBJ2-5; a weak D match, TRBD2 (5 bases). Sequenced input: peripheral blood. This sequence originates from a woman aged 60-75 years with acute or convalescent COVID-19. The CDR3 spells CASSPAGVLGETQYF. For the CDR3, the DNA is TGCGCCAGCAGCCCCGCCGGGGTGCTCGGAGAGACCCAGTACTTC.